The rows below give T cell receptor beta chains drawn from one sample of a study of HIV-infected children after antiretroviral therapy interruption. One entry per CDR3 protein results from TCRdb running MiXCR on the 3' RACE reads. The repertoire holds approximately 96,000 distinct CDR3 sequences, with 6.9% as singletons. The specimen comprised CD45RA+ CD4+ T cells from PBMCs, pooled from several time points, sampled from a donor given antiretroviral therapy, either interrupted or continuous. These receptors were obtained from a pool of human donors with HIV. The CDR3 runs from the conserved cysteine through the conserved F or W. The D gene is left open where the match is weak. Size is stated for part of the rows, as once, few or many counts, or as a class when the clone is expanded.

clone_size,v_call,d_call,j_call,cdr3_aa,cdr3_nt
few,TRBV5-1,NA,TRBJ2-3,CASSLLTGDTQYF,TGCGCCAGCAGTCTTCTCACGGGGGATACGCAGTATTTT
many,TRBV5-1,NA,TRBJ1-1,CASSLLIGSEAFF,TGCGCCAGCAGCTTGTTGATCGGGTCTGAAGCTTTCTTT
NA,TRBV6-6,TRBD1,TRBJ2-3,CASSYSKGRGPTDTQYF,TGTGCCAGCAGTTACTCAAAAGGAAGGGGGCCGACAGATACGCAGTATTTT
many,TRBV4-1,NA,TRBJ2-1,CASSRGVGNEQFF,TGCGCCAGCAGCCGGGGGGTGGGCAATGAGCAGTTCTTC
many,TRBV25-1,NA,TRBJ1-2,CASSDRNYGYTF,TGTGCCAGCAGTGACAGGAACTATGGCTACACCTTC
NA,TRBV9,TRBD1,TRBJ2-6,CASSVEGDRAYGGNVLTF,TGTGCCAGCAGCGTAGAGGGGGACAGGGCGTATGGGGGCAACGTCCTGACTTTC
many,TRBV4-2,NA,TRBJ2-1,CASSQLGTETDNEQFF,TGTGCCAGCAGCCAATTAGGGACTGAAACGGACAATGAGCAGTTCTTC
many,TRBV19,NA,TRBJ2-7,CASSRTELPAHEQYF,TGTGCCAGTAGTAGAACTGAGCTCCCAGCCCACGAGCAGTACTTC
NA,TRBV7-3,NA,TRBJ2-3,CASSSDGSTDTQYF,TGTGCCAGCAGCTCCGACGGGAGCACAGATACGCAGTATTTT
many,TRBV2,NA,TRBJ2-3,CASSVRSSTDTQYF,TGTGCCAGCAGTGTGCGGTCTAGCACAGATACGCAGTATTTT